Below, 20 T cell receptor beta chains from the same sample are listed, as sequenced in a study of blood T cell repertoires in COVID-19. Method: immunoSEQ multiplex PCR; TCRdb's copy keeps in-frame clones and lacks some. This sample has hundreds of thousands of clones, with nearly 90% found just once. The sample comprised peripheral blood. The receptors come from a young man with COVID-19, enrolled during active disease.

The rearrangement links TRBV11-3 to TRBJ2-1, with 7 bases lining up with TRBD1. Germline assignment: CDR1 SGHNT and CDR2 YENEEA. The length of the CDR3 is 15 residues. V shed 4 bases, J shed 3 bases, and the junction held 6 bases outside the gene matches. The CDR3 sequence: CASSSPAGGYNEQFF. CDR3 bases: TGTGCCAGCAGCTCCCCGGCAGGGGGCTACAATGAGCAGTTCTTC.

A word on this clone: The sample contains more than one DNA sequence encoding this CDR3. The gene calls are TRBV3-1 (or the pseudogene TRBV3-2) and TRBJ2-5; TRBD2 matches 9 bases. The CDR3 contains 14 residues. From germline, CDR1 is LGHDT and CDR2 YNNKEL (reference sequence). Trimming at V came to 3 bases and at J to 3 bases, leaving 2 bases not matched to a gene. The CDR3 here is CASSQAGGEETQYF. The CDR3, as DNA: TGTGCCAGCAGCCAGGCGGGAGGGGAAGAGACCCAGTACTTC.

This clone was picked up one time. CDR3 sequence reads: CASSQVIVTYEQYF. CDR3 DNA: TGCGCCAGCAGCCAAGTAATAGTTACCTACGAGCAGTACTTC. The rearrangement joins TRBV4-1 to TRBJ2-7; D remains unclear. CDR1 is MGHRA and CDR2 is YSYEKL in the germline V gene. This CDR3 has 14 residues. Trimming cost V 1 base and J 2 bases, with 9 bases left between them.

The chain's CDR3 is CASGRENSNQPQHF. The CDR3 bases are TGTGCCAGCGGCCGGGAGAATAGCAATCAGCCCCAGCATTTT. The V call is TRBV6-5, the J call TRBJ1-5, with unresolved D. Trimming took 8 bases from V and 0 from J, leaving 11 bases between them. Germline assignment: CDR1 MNHEY and CDR2 SVGAGI. There are 14 residues in the CDR3.

This clone showed up just a few times. The chain has TRBV5-1 and TRBJ1-4; D possibly corresponds to TRBD1 (6 bases). Between the trimmed V and J ends, which lost 0 bases and 4 bases, there was a span of 7 bases. The CDR3 spans 14 residues. CDR1 and CDR2 (germline): SGHRS, YFSETQ. The DNA of the CDR3 is TGCGCCAGCAGCTTGGGACAGGTTAATGAAAAACTGTTTTTT. Its protein product is CASSLGQVNEKLFF.

The rearrangement links TRBV5-4 to TRBJ2-1; D remains unclear. Trimming removed 4 bases at V and 0 bases at J, with 5 bases between. The length of the CDR3 is 13 residues. CDR1 and CDR2 from the germline V gene are SGHNT and YYREEE (reference sequence). The CDR3 sequence: CASSHSSYNEQFF. CDR3 bases: TGTGCCAGCAGCCATAGCTCCTACAATGAGCAGTTCTTC.

The chain couples TRBV27 to TRBJ2-1; D call uncertain. CDR3 size: 15 residues. The germline V gene has CDR1 MNHEY and CDR2 SMNVEV (reference sequence). The V and J ends lost 3 bases and 0 bases respectively, with 9 bases between them. The CDR3 nucleotides are TGTGCCAGCAGTTTTACCGGGTCCTCCTACAATGAGCAGTTCTTC. Residues: CASSFTGSSYNEQFF.

The chain couples TRBV5-1 to TRBJ1-4; weak D call: TRBD1 (5 bases). V was trimmed by 1 base and J by 0 bases, leaving 10 bases between them. Germline CDR1 SGHRS, CDR2 YFSETQ. This CDR3 contains 16 residues. The CDR3 sequence: CASSLSQATTNEKLFF. The CDR3 region has the DNA TGCGCCAGCAGCTTGTCACAGGCTACAACTAATGAAAAACTGTTTTTT.

The chain uses TRBV7-3 and TRBJ2-7; 8 positions match TRBD2. V lost 5 bases, J lost 6 bases, and 12 bases stayed unmatched. Germline CDR1 reads SGHTA; CDR2 reads FQGTGA. The CDR3 consists of 15 residues. The CDR3 coding sequence is TGTGCCAGCAGCCAGTATGGGGTAGCGGGAAGCGAGCAGTACTTC. This codes for CASSQYGVAGSEQYF.

The chain employs TRBV3-1 (or the pseudogene TRBV3-2) and TRBJ2-3; maybe TRBD2 (6 bases). The CDR3 spans 13 residues. Per germline, CDR1 LGHDT and CDR2 YNNKEL (reference sequence). The ends were cut back, 2 bases at V and 8 bases at J, with 11 bases in the middle. The DNA for the CDR3 is TGTGCCAGCAGCCAAAGACTAGGAGGTACGCAGTATTTT. Translating it yields CASSQRLGGTQYF.

V usage is TRBV19 and J usage is TRBJ2-1, with 9 nucleotides matching TRBD2. Germline loops: CDR1 LNHDA, CDR2 SQIVND (reference sequence). The CDR3 spans 17 residues. Trimming at V came to 7 bases and at J to 2 bases, leaving 12 bases not matched to a gene. The CDR3 DNA follows: TGTGCCAGTAAAGCTAGCGGGGCGATAGTTACCTACAATGAGCAGTTCTTC. The encoded protein is CASKASGAIVTYNEQFF.

The chain recombines TRBV14 with TRBJ1-2; 7 bases are a match to TRBD1. V lost 1 base and J lost 1; bases outside the gene matches: 0. Germline V gene sequence: CDR1 SGHDN, CDR2 FVKESK. This CDR3 is built from 14 residues. The CDR3 loop reads CASSQGQGNYGYTF. In nucleotides, the CDR3 is TGTGCCAGCAGCCAAGGACAGGGTAACTATGGCTACACCTTC.

This clone appeared a single time. The J gene is TRBJ2-1, the V gene TRBV12-3 or TRBV12-4, with 8 bases that match TRBD2. The CDR3 has 12 amino acids. V was pared by 1 base and J by 14 bases, with 4 bases of the junction left unmatched. The CDR3 sequence is CASSLGVAGKFF. CDR3 coding DNA: TGTGCCAGCAGTTTAGGGGTAGCGGGGAAGTTCTTC.

CDR3 loop: CATSGTGLFTEAFF. CDR3 nucleotide sequence: TGTGCCACCAGTGGGACAGGGTTATTTACTGAAGCTTTCTTT. This chain connects TRBV24-1 to TRBJ1-1; 8 nucleotides align to TRBD1. V gave up 5 bases and J gave up 5 bases; unmatched junction bases: 6. CDR3 length: 14 residues. From germline, CDR1 is KGHDR and CDR2 SFDVKD.

This clone occurred once. The V gene is TRBV5-4, the J gene TRBJ2-3, with unresolved D. Trimming removed 5 bases from V and 1 base from J, with 8 bases in between. Germline V CDR1 and CDR2: SGHNT, YYREEE (reference sequence). The CDR3 extends over 13 amino acids. The DNA for the CDR3 is TGTGCCAGCAGGCCCGAGGGCACAGATACGCAGTATTTT. This gives the protein CASRPEGTDTQYF.

This chain uses TRBV10-1 with TRBJ1-1; no firm D call. The CDR3 is made up of 14 amino acids. Trimming removed 4 bases at V and 4 bases at J, with 13 bases between. Germline V gives CDR1 WNHNN, CDR2 SYGVQD (reference sequence). The CDR3 loop reads CASSVSRRSTEAFF. In nucleotides, the CDR3 is TGCGCCAGCAGTGTCTCCCGCCGGAGCACTGAAGCTTTCTTT.

J is TRBJ1-4 and V is TRBV11-1; no clear D gene. Trimming removed 6 bases from V and 7 bases from J, with 12 bases in between. CDR1 SGHAT and CDR2 FQDESV come from the germline V gene (reference sequence). The CDR3 covers 13 residues. Written as DNA, the CDR3 is TGTGCCAGCAGTTCAGGACTTCGTGAAAAACTGTTTTTT. Protein sequence: CASSSGLREKLFF.

The chain recombines TRBV7-7 with TRBJ2-5; TRBD2 matches 9 bases. J was trimmed by 5 bases and V by 2 bases; bases with no gene match: 9. The CDR3 spans 16 residues. Germline loops: CDR1 SSHAT, CDR2 FNYEAQ (reference sequence). DNA of the CDR3: TGTGCCAGCAGCTTACGCCGCGGGGGGGCCGGCGAGACCCAGTACTTC. Protein sequence: CASSLRRGGAGETQYF.

The chain is built from TRBV6-5 and TRBJ2-5; unclear D gene. The V end lost 1 base, the J end lost 5 bases, and 14 bases lay between the germline ends. Germline-derived CDR1 and CDR2 are MNHEY and SVGAGI. This CDR3 contains 15 residues. Written as DNA, the CDR3 is TGTGCCAGCAGTTACTTATCTGGAAGCGCGGAGACCCAGTACTTC. Translated: CASSYLSGSAETQYF.

This clone was seen a single time. The chain recombines TRBV5-1 with TRBJ1-1, with 9 bases lining up with TRBD1. The CDR3 covers 16 residues. Germline V CDR1 and CDR2: SGHRS, YFSETQ. The V gene end was trimmed by 1 base and the J gene end by 0 bases; junction bases not matched to a gene: 4. The DNA of the CDR3 is TGCGCCAGCAGCTTGACCGGGACAGGGATGAACACTGAAGCTTTCTTT. It translates to CASSLTGTGMNTEAFF.